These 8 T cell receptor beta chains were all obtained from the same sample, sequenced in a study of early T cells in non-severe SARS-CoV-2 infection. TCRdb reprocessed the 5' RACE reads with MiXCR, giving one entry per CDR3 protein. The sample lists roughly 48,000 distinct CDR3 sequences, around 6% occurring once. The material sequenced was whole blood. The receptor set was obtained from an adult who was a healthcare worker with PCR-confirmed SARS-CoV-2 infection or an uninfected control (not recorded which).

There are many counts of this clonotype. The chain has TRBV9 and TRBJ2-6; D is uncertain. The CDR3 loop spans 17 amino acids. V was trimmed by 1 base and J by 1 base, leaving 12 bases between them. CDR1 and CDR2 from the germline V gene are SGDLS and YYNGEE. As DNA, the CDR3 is TGTGCCAGCAGCGTACTTCAGTCGTCGTCTGGGGCCAACGTCCTGACTTTC. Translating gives CASSVLQSSSGANVLTF.

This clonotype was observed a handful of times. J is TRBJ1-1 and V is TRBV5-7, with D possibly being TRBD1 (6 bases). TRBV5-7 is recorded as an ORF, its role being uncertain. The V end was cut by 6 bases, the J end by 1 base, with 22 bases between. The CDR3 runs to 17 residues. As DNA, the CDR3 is TGTGCCAGCACTTGGTTAGTAGGTCCGGACAGGAACACTGAAGCTTTCTTT. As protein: CASTWLVGPDRNTEAFF.

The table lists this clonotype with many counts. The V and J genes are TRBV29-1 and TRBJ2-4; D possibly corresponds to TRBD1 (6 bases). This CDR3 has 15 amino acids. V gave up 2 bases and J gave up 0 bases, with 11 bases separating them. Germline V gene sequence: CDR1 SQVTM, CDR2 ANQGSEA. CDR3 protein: CSVETGTLAKNIQYF. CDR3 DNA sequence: TGCAGCGTTGAAACAGGGACCTTAGCCAAAAACATTCAGTACTTC.

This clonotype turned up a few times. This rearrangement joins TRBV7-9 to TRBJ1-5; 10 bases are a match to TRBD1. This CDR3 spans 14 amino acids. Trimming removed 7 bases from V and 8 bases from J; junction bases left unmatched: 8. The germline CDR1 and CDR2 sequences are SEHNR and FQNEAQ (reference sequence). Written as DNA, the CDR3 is TGTGCCAGCACTCCCGGGACAGGGGTAGAGCCCCAGCATTTT. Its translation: CASTPGTGVEPQHF.

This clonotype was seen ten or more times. This chain's CDR3 is CASSYGGQETQYF. CDR3 nucleotides: TGTGCCAGCAGTTACGGCGGGCAAGAGACCCAGTACTTC. The V and J genes are TRBV6-5 and TRBJ2-5; D perhaps matches TRBD2 (5 bases). CDR3 length: 13 amino acids. Germline V CDR1 and CDR2: MNHEY, SVGAGI. V lost 2 bases and J lost 2, with 6 bases in between.

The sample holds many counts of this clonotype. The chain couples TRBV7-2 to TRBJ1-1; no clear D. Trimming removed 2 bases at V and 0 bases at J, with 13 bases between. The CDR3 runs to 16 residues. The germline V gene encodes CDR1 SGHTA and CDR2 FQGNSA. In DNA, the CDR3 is TGTGCCAGCAGCTTAACCGTGGGTCGAATGAACACTGAAGCTTTCTTT. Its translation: CASSLTVGRMNTEAFF.

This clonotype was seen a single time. DNA of the CDR3: TGTGCCAGCAGTTACTCCTTGGGGGGGGAGCAGTTCTTC. This sequence encodes CASSYSLGGEQFF. The chain links TRBV6-2 or TRBV6-3 to TRBJ2-1; 7 bases line up with TRBD2. Germline trimming cut 0 bases from V and 10 bases from J; bases unmatched to any gene: 3. This CDR3 region has 13 residues. Germline CDR1 reads MNHEY; CDR2 reads SVGEGT.

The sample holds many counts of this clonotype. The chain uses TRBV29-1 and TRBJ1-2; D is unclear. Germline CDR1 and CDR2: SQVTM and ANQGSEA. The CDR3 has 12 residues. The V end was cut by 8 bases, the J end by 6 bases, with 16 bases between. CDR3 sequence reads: CSISTLRHGYTF. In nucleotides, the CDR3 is TGCAGCATAAGTACCCTTCGGCATGGCTACACCTTC.